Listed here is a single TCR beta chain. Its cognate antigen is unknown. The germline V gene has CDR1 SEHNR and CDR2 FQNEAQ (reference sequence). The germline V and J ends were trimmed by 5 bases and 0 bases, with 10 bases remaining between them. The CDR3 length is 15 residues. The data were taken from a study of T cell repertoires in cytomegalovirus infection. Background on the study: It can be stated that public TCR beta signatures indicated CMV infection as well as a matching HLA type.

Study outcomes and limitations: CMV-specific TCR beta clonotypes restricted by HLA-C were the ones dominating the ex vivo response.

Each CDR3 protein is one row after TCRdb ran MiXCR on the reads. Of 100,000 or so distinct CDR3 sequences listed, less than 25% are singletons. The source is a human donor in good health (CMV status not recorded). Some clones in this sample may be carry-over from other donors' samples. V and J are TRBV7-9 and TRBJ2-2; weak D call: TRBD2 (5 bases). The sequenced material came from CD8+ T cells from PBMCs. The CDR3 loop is CASSPPGANTGELFF. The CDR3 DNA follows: TGTGCCAGCAGCCCCCCCGGGGCGAACACCGGGGAGCTGTTTTTT.